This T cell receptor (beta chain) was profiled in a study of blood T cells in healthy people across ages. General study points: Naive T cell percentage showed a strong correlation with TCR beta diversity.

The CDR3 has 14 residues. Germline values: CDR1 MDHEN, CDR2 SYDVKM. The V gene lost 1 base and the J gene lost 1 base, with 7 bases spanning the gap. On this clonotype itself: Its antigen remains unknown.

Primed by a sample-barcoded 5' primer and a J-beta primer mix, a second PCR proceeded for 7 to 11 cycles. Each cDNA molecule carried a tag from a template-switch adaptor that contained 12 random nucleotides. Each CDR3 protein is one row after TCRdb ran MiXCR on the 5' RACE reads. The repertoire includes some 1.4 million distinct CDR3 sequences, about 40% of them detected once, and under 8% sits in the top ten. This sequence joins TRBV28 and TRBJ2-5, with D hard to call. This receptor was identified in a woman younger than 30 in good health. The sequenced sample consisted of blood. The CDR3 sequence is CASSLSDLQETQYF. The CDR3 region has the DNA TGTGCCAGCAGTTTATCAGATCTCCAAGAGACCCAGTACTTC.